This record looks at one TCR beta chain sequence and its context. The sample originates from a study of control samples from healthy donors and cancer patients. V gave up 5 bases and J gave up 5 bases, with 13 bases separating them. The CDR3 is 14 residues long. In germline, CDR1 is SGHAT, CDR2 FQDESV (reference sequence). Profiled with immunoSEQ multiplex PCR; TCRdb holds only in-frame clones, not every one. The sample yields some 190,000 clones, of which the top ten take up roughly 2%. This sequence joins TRBV11-1 and TRBJ2-1, with a weak D call TRBD2 (6 bases). The source of this sequence is a woman aged 25 to 39 in good health. Sequenced sample: blood. CDR3 DNA sequence: TGTGCCAGCAGCGTTGGGAGGAACCACAATGAGCAGTTCTTC. Protein product: CASSVGRNHNEQFF.